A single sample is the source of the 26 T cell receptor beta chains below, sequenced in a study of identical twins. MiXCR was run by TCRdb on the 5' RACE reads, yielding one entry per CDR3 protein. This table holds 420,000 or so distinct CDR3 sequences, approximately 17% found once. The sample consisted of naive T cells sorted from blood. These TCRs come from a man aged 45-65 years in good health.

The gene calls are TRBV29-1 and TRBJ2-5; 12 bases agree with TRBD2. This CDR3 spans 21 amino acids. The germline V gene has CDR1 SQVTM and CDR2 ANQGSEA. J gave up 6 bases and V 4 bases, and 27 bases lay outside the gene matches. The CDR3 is CSVVSEHRPLLAGGVGKTQYF. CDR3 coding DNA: TGCAGCGTTGTATCCGAGCACCGTCCCTTACTAGCGGGAGGAGTCGGCAAGACCCAGTACTTC.

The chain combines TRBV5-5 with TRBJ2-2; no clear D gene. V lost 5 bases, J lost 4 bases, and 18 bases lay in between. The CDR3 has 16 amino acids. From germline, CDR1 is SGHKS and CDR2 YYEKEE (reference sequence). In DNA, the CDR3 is TGTGCCAGCAGTAAATTGGCCTCCACGACCACCGGGGAGCTGTTTTTT. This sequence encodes CASSKLASTTTGELFF.

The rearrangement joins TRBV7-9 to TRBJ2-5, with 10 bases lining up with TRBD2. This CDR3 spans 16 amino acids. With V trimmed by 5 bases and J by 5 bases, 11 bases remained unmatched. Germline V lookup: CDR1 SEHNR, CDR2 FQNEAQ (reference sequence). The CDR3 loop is CASSHGLAASGETQYF. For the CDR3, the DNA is TGTGCCAGCAGCCACGGACTAGCGGCAAGCGGGGAGACCCAGTACTTC.

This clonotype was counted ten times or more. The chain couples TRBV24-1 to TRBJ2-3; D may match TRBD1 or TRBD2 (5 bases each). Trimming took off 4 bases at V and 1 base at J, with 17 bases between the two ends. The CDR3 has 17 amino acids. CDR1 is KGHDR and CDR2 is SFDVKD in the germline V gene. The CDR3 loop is CATSDPEGRSGTDTQYF. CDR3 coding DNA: TGTGCCACCAGTGACCCCGAGGGGCGGAGCGGCACAGATACGCAGTATTTT.

The CDR3 sequence: CASSLAGTRRRETQYF. The CDR3, as DNA: TGTGCCAGCAGTTTAGCAGGGACTAGAAGGAGAGAGACCCAGTACTTC. V and J are TRBV12-3 or TRBV12-4 and TRBJ2-5, with 8 bases lining up with TRBD2. The V gene end was trimmed by 0 bases and the J gene end by 4 bases; junction bases not matched to a gene: 7. CDR3 length: 16 amino acids.

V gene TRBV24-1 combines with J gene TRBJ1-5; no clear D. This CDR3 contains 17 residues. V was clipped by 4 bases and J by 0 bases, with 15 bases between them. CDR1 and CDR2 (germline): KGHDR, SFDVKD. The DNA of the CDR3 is TGTGCCACCAGTGAATACCCTGACGGAGGTAGCAATCAGCCCCAGCATTTT. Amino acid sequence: CATSEYPDGGSNQPQHF.

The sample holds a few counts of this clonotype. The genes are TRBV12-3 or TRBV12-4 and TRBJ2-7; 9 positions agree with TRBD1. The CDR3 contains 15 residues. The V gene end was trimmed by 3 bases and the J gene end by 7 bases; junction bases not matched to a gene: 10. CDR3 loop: CASSFYRDRVGEQYF. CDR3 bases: TGTGCCAGCAGTTTTTACCGGGACAGGGTTGGGGAGCAGTACTTC.

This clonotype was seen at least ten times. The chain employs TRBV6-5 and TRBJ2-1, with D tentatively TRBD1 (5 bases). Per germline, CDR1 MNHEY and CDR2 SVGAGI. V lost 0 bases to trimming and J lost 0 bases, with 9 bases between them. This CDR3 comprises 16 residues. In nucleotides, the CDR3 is TGTGCCAGCAGTTACTCGGGGCAGCCCTCCTACAATGAGCAGTTCTTC. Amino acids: CASSYSGQPSYNEQFF.

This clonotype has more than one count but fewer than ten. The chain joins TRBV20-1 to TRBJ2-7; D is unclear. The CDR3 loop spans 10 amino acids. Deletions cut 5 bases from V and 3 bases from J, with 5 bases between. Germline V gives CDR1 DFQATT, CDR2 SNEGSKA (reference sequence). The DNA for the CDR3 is TGCAGTGCTGGCGACTACGAGCAGTACTTC. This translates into CSAGDYEQYF.

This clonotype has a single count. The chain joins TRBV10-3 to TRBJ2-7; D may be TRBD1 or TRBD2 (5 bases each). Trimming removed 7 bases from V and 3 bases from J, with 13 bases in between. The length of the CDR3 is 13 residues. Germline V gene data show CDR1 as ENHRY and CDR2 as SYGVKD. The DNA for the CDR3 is TGTGCCATCACCTCGGGGCCTATCTACGAGCAGTACTTC. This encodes CAITSGPIYEQYF.

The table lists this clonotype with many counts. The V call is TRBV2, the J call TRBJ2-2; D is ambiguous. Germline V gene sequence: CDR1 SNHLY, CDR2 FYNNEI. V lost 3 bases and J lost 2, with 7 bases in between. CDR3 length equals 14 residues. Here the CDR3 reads CASSENRNTGELFF. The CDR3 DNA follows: TGTGCCAGCAGTGAGAACAGAAACACCGGGGAGCTGTTTTTT.

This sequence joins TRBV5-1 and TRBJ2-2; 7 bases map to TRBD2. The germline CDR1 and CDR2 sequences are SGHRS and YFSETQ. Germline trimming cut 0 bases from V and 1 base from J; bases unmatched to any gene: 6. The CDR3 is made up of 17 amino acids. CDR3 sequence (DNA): TGCGCCAGCAGCTTGGATAACAGCGGGATGAACACCGGGGAGCTGTTTTTT. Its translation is CASSLDNSGMNTGELFF.

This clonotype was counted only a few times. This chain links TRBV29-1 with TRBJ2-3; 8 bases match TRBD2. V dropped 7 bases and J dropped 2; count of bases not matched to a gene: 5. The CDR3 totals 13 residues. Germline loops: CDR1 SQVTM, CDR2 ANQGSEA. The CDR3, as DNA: TGCAGCGCAACTAGCGGTAACACAGATACGCAGTATTTT. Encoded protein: CSATSGNTDTQYF.

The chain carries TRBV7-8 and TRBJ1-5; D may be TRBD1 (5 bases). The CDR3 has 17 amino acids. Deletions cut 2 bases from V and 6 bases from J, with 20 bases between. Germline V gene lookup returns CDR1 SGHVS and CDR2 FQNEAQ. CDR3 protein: CASSLQRDRFTSQPQHF. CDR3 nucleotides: TGTGCCAGCAGCTTACAAAGGGACCGATTTACTTCTCAGCCCCAGCATTTT.

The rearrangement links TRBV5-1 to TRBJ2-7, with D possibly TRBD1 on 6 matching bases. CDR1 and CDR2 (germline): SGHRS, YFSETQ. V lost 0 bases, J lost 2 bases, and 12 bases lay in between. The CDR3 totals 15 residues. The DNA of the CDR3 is TGCGCCAGCAGCTTGGGGAACAGGGATACCTACGAGCAGTACTTC. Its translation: CASSLGNRDTYEQYF.

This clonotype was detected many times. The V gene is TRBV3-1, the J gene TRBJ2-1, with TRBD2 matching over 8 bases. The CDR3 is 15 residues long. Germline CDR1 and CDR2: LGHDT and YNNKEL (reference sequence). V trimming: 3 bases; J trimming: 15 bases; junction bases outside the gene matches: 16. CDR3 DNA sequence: TGTGCCAGCAGCCAGGGACCGACTAGCGTAGGGGTTCTGTTCTTC. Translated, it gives CASSQGPTSVGVLFF.

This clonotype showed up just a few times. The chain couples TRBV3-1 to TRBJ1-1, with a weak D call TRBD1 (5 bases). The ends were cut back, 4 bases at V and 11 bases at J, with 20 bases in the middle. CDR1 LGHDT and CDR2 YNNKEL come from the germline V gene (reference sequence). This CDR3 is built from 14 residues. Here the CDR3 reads CASSRALRRDPAFF. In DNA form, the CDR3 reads TGTGCCAGCAGCCGAGCCTTGAGGCGGGACCCGGCTTTCTTT.

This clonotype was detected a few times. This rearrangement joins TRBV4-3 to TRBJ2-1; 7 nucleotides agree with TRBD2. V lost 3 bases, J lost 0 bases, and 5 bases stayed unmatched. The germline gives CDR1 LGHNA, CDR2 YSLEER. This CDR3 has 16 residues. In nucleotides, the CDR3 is TGCGCCAGCAGCCAGTCGACTAGCCCCTCCTACAATGAGCAGTTCTTC. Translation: CASSQSTSPSYNEQFF.

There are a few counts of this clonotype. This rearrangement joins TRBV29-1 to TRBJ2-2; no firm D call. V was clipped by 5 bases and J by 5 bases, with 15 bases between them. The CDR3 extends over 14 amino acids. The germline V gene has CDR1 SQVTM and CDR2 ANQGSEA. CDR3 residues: CSVRSGRETGELFF. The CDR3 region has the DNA TGCAGCGTTCGGAGTGGACGTGAGACCGGGGAGCTGTTTTTT.

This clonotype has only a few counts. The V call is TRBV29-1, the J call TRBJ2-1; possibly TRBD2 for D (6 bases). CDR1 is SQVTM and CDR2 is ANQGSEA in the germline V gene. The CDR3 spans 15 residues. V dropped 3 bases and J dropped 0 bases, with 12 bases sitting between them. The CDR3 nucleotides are TGCAGCGTTGATGAGGGAGGCGACTCCTACAATGAGCAGTTCTTC. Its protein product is CSVDEGGDSYNEQFF.

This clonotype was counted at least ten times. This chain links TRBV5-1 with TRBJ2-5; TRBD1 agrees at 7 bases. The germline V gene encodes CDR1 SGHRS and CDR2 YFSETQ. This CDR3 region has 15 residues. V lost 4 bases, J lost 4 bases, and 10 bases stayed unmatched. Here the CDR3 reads CASSTRDSRGETQYF. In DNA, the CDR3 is TGCGCCAGCAGCACCCGGGACAGTCGGGGAGAGACCCAGTACTTC. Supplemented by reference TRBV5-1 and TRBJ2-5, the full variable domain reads KAGVTQTPRYLIKTRGQQVTLSCSPISGHRSVSWYQQTPGQGLQFLFEYFSETQRNKGNFPGRFSGRQFSNSRSEMNVSTLELGDSALYLCASSTRDSRGETQYFGPGTRLLVL.

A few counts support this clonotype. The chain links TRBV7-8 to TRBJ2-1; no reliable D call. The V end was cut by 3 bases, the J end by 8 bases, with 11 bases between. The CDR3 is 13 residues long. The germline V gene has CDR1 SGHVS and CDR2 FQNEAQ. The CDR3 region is CASSFFARDEQFF. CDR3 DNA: TGTGCCAGCAGCTTCTTTGCACGAGATGAGCAGTTCTTC.

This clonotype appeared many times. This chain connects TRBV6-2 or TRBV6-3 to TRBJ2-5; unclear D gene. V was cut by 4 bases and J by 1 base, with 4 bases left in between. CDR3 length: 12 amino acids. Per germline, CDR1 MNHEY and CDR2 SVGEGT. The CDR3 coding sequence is TGTGCCAGCAGTTGGATCCAAGAGACCCAGTACTTC. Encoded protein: CASSWIQETQYF.

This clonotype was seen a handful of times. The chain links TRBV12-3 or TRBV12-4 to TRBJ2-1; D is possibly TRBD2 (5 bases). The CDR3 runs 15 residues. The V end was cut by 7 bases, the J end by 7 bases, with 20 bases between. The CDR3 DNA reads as TGTGCCAGCACCTCTGAGAGGGAGAATGGAAATGAGCAGTTCTTC. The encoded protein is CASTSERENGNEQFF.

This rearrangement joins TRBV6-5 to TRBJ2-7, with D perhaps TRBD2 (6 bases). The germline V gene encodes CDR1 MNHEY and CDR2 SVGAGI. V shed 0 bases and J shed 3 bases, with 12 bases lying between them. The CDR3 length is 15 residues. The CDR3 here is CASSYSSAGSYEQYF. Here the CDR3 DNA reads TGTGCCAGCAGTTACTCCTCTGCGGGAAGCTACGAGCAGTACTTC.

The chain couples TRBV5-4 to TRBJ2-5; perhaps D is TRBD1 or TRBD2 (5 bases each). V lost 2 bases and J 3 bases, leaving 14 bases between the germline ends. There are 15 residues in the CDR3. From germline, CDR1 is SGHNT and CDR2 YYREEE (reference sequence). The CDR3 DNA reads TGTGCCAGCAGCTTCACGGGACGAAGCGAAGAGACCCAGTACTTC. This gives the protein CASSFTGRSEETQYF.